This TCR beta chain was captured by sequencing in a study of cytomegalovirus exposure and HLA in healthy donors. Study summary: Of the donors genotyped, a few hundred in all, about 81% fell in the Caucasian-associated ancestry cluster. General observations from the study: The study assumed roughly uniform donor sequencing depth for presence/absence analyses. Analysis was performed later, and it showed HLA-associated TCR beta chains to be more clonally expanded than equally common others. The classifier reportedly diagnosed cytomegalovirus status with high sensitivity and specificity.

Germline V CDR1 and CDR2: LNHDA, SQIVND (reference sequence). The CDR3 sequence is 14 residues long. J gave up 10 bases and V 7 bases, and 12 bases lay outside the gene matches. Primers for the PCR totalled 60 Vbeta and 13 Jbeta. Measured with immunoSEQ multiplex PCR; TCRdb has only the in-frame clones, and not every one. The sample records some 120,000 clones, approximately 80% being singletons. As regards this clone: Its antigen is as yet unknown.

The chain is built from TRBV19 and TRBJ1-5; 8 bases line up with TRBD1. This receptor was taken from a male donor in good health and CMV-seropositive. Sequencing was carried out using PBMCs. The CDR3 protein is CASTPGQDGRPQHF. CDR3 bases: TGTGCCAGTACCCCGGGACAGGATGGCCGACCCCAGCATTTT.